Listed here are 19 T cell receptor beta chains from one sample, sequenced in a study of T-cell memory formation after mild COVID-19. MiXCR, applied by TCRdb to the 5' RACE reads, yields one record per CDR3 protein. The data contain about 260,000 distinct CDR3 sequences, around 15% of them singletons. The sample consisted of PBMCs or a T cell subset sorted from them (not recorded which). Receptors originate from a man younger than 30 who had mild COVID-19 (a few samples of this study predate the infection). Cell type and time point are not known.

This clonotype turned up a few times. V gene TRBV7-9 combines with J gene TRBJ2-2; D possibly corresponds to TRBD2 (6 bases). Trimming pared 4 bases from V and 4 bases from J, leaving 16 bases between. The V gene's germline CDR1 is SEHNR and CDR2 FQNEAQ (reference sequence). The CDR3 spans 16 residues. The CDR3 spells CASSWGAGTPTGELFF. CDR3 bases: TGTGCCAGCAGCTGGGGTGCCGGGACTCCCACCGGGGAGCTGTTTTTT.

In its sample, this clonotype ranks as medium-sized. The CDR3 coding sequence is TGCGCCAGCAGCTTCGAACGAGGCACAGATACGCAGTATTTT. Translating it yields CASSFERGTDTQYF. The rearrangement links TRBV5-1 to TRBJ2-3; the D is unclear. This CDR3 has 14 amino acids. V gave up 2 bases and J gave up 1 base, with 8 bases separating them. Germline V gene sequence: CDR1 SGHRS, CDR2 YFSETQ.

V usage is TRBV4-1 and J usage is TRBJ2-3; TRBD2 might be the D (6 bases). The CDR3 covers 15 residues. V lost 3 bases to trimming and J lost 6 bases, with 16 bases between them. Germline-derived CDR1 and CDR2 are MGHRA and YSYEKL. CDR3 region: CASSHEDGGADTQYF. DNA of the CDR3: TGCGCCAGCAGCCATGAGGACGGGGGTGCCGATACGCAGTATTTT.

The J gene is TRBJ1-2, the V gene TRBV5-1, with TRBD1 identical over 8 bases. With V trimmed by 7 bases and J by 5 bases, 7 bases remained unmatched. Germline V gene lookup returns CDR1 SGHRS and CDR2 YFSETQ. The CDR3 is 13 amino acids. This CDR3 is CASGGQGGYGYTF. The CDR3 nucleotides are TGCGCCAGCGGAGGACAGGGAGGATATGGCTACACCTTC.

The rearrangement uses TRBV3-1 and TRBJ1-5, with a possible D match to TRBD1 (5 bases). The germline CDR1 and CDR2 sequences are LGHDT and YNNKEL (reference sequence). The CDR3 runs 17 residues. V lost 0 bases, J lost 2 bases, and 14 bases lay in between. The CDR3 DNA reads as TGTGCCAGCAGCCAAGATAGGCCGGGACGCGGCAATCAGCCCCAGCATTTT. Translating it yields CASSQDRPGRGNQPQHF.

DNA for the CDR3: TGTGCCAGCAGCTGGGGACAGGGGGCGCATGAGCAGTACTTC. Translation: CASSWGQGAHEQYF. The chain carries TRBV7-2 and TRBJ2-7; 12 bases match TRBD1. J lost 7 bases, V lost 4 bases, and 5 bases had no gene match. Germline V gives CDR1 SGHTA, CDR2 FQGNSA. This CDR3 is 14 amino acids long.

This clonotype was observed a few times. The chain carries TRBV30 and TRBJ2-3; D might be TRBD2 (6 bases). Germline V gene lookup returns CDR1 GTSNPN and CDR2 SVGIG (reference sequence). The V and J ends lost 2 bases and 6 bases respectively, with 15 bases between them. This CDR3 has 14 residues. CDR3 nucleotide sequence: TGTGCCTGGAGTCTAAGGGGAGGATGGGATACGCAGTATTTT. Amino acids: CAWSLRGGWDTQYF.

J is TRBJ1-5 and V is TRBV25-1; D is perhaps TRBD1 (5 bases). Trimming took 3 bases from V and 7 from J, leaving 10 bases between them. This CDR3 comprises 13 residues. Germline CDR1 reads MGHDK; CDR2 reads SYGVNS. CDR3 amino acids: CASSERGGQPQHF. As DNA, the CDR3 is TGTGCCAGCAGTGAGAGGGGCGGCCAGCCCCAGCATTTT.

This clonotype has more than one count but fewer than ten. The V gene is TRBV4-2, the J gene TRBJ2-7, with a possible D match to TRBD2 (6 bases). Trimming cost V 5 bases and J 6 bases, with 14 bases left between them. The CDR3 length is 13 residues. The germline V gene encodes CDR1 LGHNA and CDR2 YNFKEQ. The CDR3 DNA sequence: TGTGCCAGCAGCGGAGGAGGGTATAGCGAGCAGTACTTC. This sequence encodes CASSGGGYSEQYF.

V is TRBV7-9 and J is TRBJ1-1, with 8 bases fitting TRBD1. The CDR3 is 16 amino acids. With V trimmed by 2 bases and J by 3 bases, 8 bases remained unmatched. In germline, CDR1 is SEHNR, CDR2 FQNEAQ (reference sequence). CDR3 nucleotide sequence: TGTGCCAGCAGCTTAAGGCGCAGGGGGCAGTACACTGAAGCTTTCTTT. It specifies CASSLRRRGQYTEAFF.

This clonotype was counted a few times. This rearrangement joins TRBV4-1 to TRBJ2-6; tentatively, D is TRBD2 (6 bases). Germline CDR1 and CDR2: MGHRA and YSYEKL. V shed 4 bases and J shed 0 bases, with 13 bases lying between them. This CDR3 has 17 amino acids. The CDR3 loop reads CASSRDRGSSGANVLTF. In nucleotides, the CDR3 is TGCGCCAGCAGCCGAGACCGGGGGAGCTCTGGGGCCAACGTCCTGACTTTC.

This chain connects TRBV20-1 to TRBJ2-4, with D possibly being TRBD1 or TRBD2 (6 bases each). Trimming removed 3 bases at V and 0 bases at J, with 12 bases between. The CDR3 extends over 15 amino acids. Germline CDR1 and CDR2: DFQATT and SNEGSKA (reference sequence). CDR3 residues: CSASRGPLAKNIQYF. As DNA, the CDR3 is TGCAGTGCTAGCCGGGGGCCTCTAGCCAAAAACATTCAGTACTTC.

This clonotype was picked up a small number of times. The chain is built from TRBV20-1 and TRBJ1-3, with D unresolved. The CDR3 extends over 13 amino acids. Trimming took 0 bases from V and 4 from J, leaving 7 bases between them. Germline assignment: CDR1 DFQATT and CDR2 SNEGSKA (reference sequence). In nucleotides, the CDR3 is TGCAGTGCTAGAGAGGCATCGGGAAACACCATATATTTT. Residues: CSAREASGNTIYF.

This clonotype was found many times. V and J are TRBV20-1 and TRBJ2-6, with unresolved D. Germline CDR1 DFQATT, CDR2 SNEGSKA (reference sequence). V was trimmed by 5 bases and J by 0 bases, leaving 8 bases between them. CDR3 length: 14 amino acids. The CDR3 bases are TGCAGTGCTCCAATGAGCTCTGGGGCCAACGTCCTGACTTTC. Translation: CSAPMSSGANVLTF.

The count of this clonotype is one. V is TRBV29-1 and J is TRBJ1-2; D unresolved. This CDR3 contains 12 residues. CDR1 SQVTM and CDR2 ANQGSEA come from the germline V gene. Trimming removed 5 bases from V and 3 bases from J, with 10 bases in between. CDR3 sequence reads: CSVSDPYYGYTF. The CDR3 region has the DNA TGCAGCGTTTCTGACCCCTACTATGGCTACACCTTC.

V gene TRBV4-1 combines with J gene TRBJ2-3; perhaps TRBD1 as D (6 bases). Germline CDR1 MGHRA, CDR2 YSYEKL. This CDR3 is built from 18 residues. The ends were cut back, 3 bases at V and 0 bases at J, with 19 bases in the middle. The DNA of the CDR3 is TGCGCCAGCAGCCAGGTCCAGGTTGCTGGGGGCAGCACAGATACGCAGTATTTT. Residues: CASSQVQVAGGSTDTQYF.

V and J are TRBV2 and TRBJ1-1, with D possibly matching TRBD1 (5 bases). Germline V gene lookup returns CDR1 SNHLY and CDR2 FYNNEI. With 7 bases removed from V and 4 bases from J, the gap between germline ends came to 16 bases. CDR3 length: 14 residues. CDR3 nucleotides: TGTGCCAGCAACGGAGGGGAGGCCGGCACTGAAGCTTTCTTT. Its protein product is CASNGGEAGTEAFF.

The chain links TRBV6-5 to TRBJ1-6; D gene uncertain. CDR1 is MNHEY, CDR2 SVGAGI, per germline. The CDR3 sequence is 16 residues long. V was trimmed by 8 bases and J by 7 bases, leaving 21 bases between them. The CDR3 DNA is TGTGCCAGCTCTTACCGACCGAAGGTGGGAAATTCACCCCTCCACTTT. It is translated as CASSYRPKVGNSPLHF.

V and J are TRBV5-5 and TRBJ2-7; 8 nucleotides line up with TRBD1. The CDR3 covers 13 residues. From germline, CDR1 is SGHKS and CDR2 YYEKEE (reference sequence). The ends lost 3 bases at V and 6 bases at J; junction bases unmatched: 5. In DNA form, the CDR3 reads TGTGCCAGCAGCTGGGGACAGGTGCTCGAGCAGTACTTC. Translation gives CASSWGQVLEQYF.